These 32 T cell receptor beta chains were sequenced from one sample in a study of blood T cell repertoires in COVID-19. Produced via immunoSEQ multiplex PCR; TCRdb's table is partial and in-frame only. The table includes some 150,000 clones, about 80% detected once. The source material was peripheral blood. These receptors were obtained from a human donor in a cohort sampled during active COVID-19.

The gene calls are TRBV2 and TRBJ2-7; possibly TRBD1 for D (5 bases). The CDR3 totals 14 residues. Germline CDR1 is SNHLY and CDR2 is FYNNEI. V lost 5 bases to trimming and J lost 4 bases, with 15 bases between them. CDR3 sequence: CASSSLQEFYEQYF. CDR3 DNA sequence: TGTGCCAGCAGTTCACTACAGGAGTTTTACGAGCAGTACTTC.

This sequence joins TRBV2 and TRBJ2-3, with D maybe TRBD2 (6 bases). This CDR3 region has 15 residues. With 3 bases removed from V and 6 bases from J, the gap between germline ends came to 16 bases. Germline V gives CDR1 SNHLY, CDR2 FYNNEI. CDR3 region: CASSDTTGGRDTQYF. DNA of the CDR3: TGTGCCAGCAGTGATACGACCGGGGGTAGGGATACGCAGTATTTT.

This chain uses TRBV6-1 with TRBJ1-3, with TRBD1 as a possible D gene (5 bases). CDR3 length equals 15 residues. V shed 2 bases and J shed 4 bases, with 12 bases lying between them. The germline CDR1 and CDR2 sequences are MNHNS and SASEGT. CDR3 protein: CASSELTAKGNTIYF. CDR3 sequence (DNA): TGTGCCAGCAGTGAATTGACAGCGAAAGGAAACACCATATATTTT.

V gene TRBV19 combines with J gene TRBJ1-2; D perhaps matches TRBD1 (6 bases). Germline V CDR1 and CDR2: LNHDA, SQIVND (reference sequence). This CDR3 is 15 amino acids long. Trimming stripped 4 bases from V and 7 bases from J, with 19 bases between. The CDR3 reads CASSTQGTGKAGYTF. The CDR3 DNA is TGTGCCAGTAGTACCCAAGGAACAGGGAAAGCTGGCTACACCTTC.

This chain uses TRBV15 with TRBJ1-4; a possible D gene is TRBD1 (5 bases). Trimming removed 1 base from V and 7 bases from J, with 16 bases in between. The CDR3 has 16 amino acids. Germline assignment: CDR1 LNHNV and CDR2 YYDKDF (reference sequence). CDR3 in DNA: TGTGCCACCAGCAGAGGATTGGCAGGGCTAGGTGAAAAACTGTTTTTT. This encodes CATSRGLAGLGEKLFF.

V is TRBV20-1 and J is TRBJ1-1; TRBD1 agrees at 7 bases. The germline gives CDR1 DFQATT, CDR2 SNEGSKA (reference sequence). The CDR3 contains 11 residues. The CDR3 DNA reads as TGCACCCAGGGCGGGACAGCTGAAGCTTTCTTT. Translated, it gives CTQGGTAEAFF.

J is TRBJ2-2 and V is TRBV2, with 8 bases lining up with TRBD1. Losses at the gene ends were 4 bases for V and 6 bases for J; bases not matched to a gene: 4. CDR1 is SNHLY and CDR2 is FYNNEI in the germline V gene. CDR3 length: 14 amino acids. Here the CDR3 DNA reads TGTGCCAGCAGTGTCGGACAGGGTGCCGGGGAGCTGTTTTTT. It is translated as CASSVGQGAGELFF.

The chain links TRBV11-2 to TRBJ2-3, with D perhaps matching TRBD2 (5 bases). The V end lost 4 bases, the J end lost 1 base, and 12 bases lay between the germline ends. This CDR3 spans 15 amino acids. Germline CDR1 reads SGHAT; CDR2 reads FQNNGV. CDR3 in DNA: TGTGCCAGCAGCTCCCCGGGGATAGGCACAGATACGCAGTATTTT. It specifies CASSSPGIGTDTQYF. The variable domain in full, with the rest retrieved from reference TRBV11-2 and TRBJ2-3, is EAGVAQSPRYKIIEKRQSVAFWCNPISGHATLYWYQQILGQGPKLLIQFQNNGVVDDSQLPKDRFSAERLKGVDSTLKIQPAKLEDSAVYLCASSSPGIGTDTQYFGPGTRLTVL.

This chain links TRBV19 with TRBJ1-2, with D possibly TRBD1 on 6 matching bases. The CDR3 is 14 amino acids. Trimming stripped 7 bases from V and 4 bases from J, with 16 bases between. Germline values: CDR1 LNHDA, CDR2 SQIVND (reference sequence). CDR3 nucleotide sequence: TGTGCCAGTACGTCAGGGGAAGGGGTCTATGGCTACACCTTC. Amino acids: CASTSGEGVYGYTF.

With regard to this clone: Additional DNA sequences in this sample encode the identical CDR3. This rearrangement joins TRBV9 to TRBJ1-4, with TRBD1 as a possible D gene (6 bases). The germline CDR1 and CDR2 sequences are SGDLS and YYNGEE. The CDR3 is made up of 14 amino acids. V was clipped by 3 bases and J by 5 bases, with 11 bases between them. CDR3 loop: CASSAQGFNEKLFF. CDR3 coding DNA: TGTGCCAGCAGCGCACAGGGCTTCAATGAAAAACTGTTTTTT.

The V gene is TRBV18, the J gene TRBJ2-7; 7 nucleotides match TRBD1. From germline, CDR1 is KGHSH and CDR2 LQKENI. The CDR3 spans 15 residues. V shed 5 bases, J shed 7 bases, and the junction held 14 bases outside the gene matches. The CDR3 DNA sequence: TGTGCCAGCTCATTTCCCGGGACAGACCTGATTGAGCAGTACTTC. Its protein is CASSFPGTDLIEQYF.

J is TRBJ2-7 and V is TRBV10-3; 9 nucleotides match TRBD2. Germline loops: CDR1 ENHRY, CDR2 SYGVKD. With V trimmed by 6 bases and J by 2 bases, 5 bases remained unmatched. This CDR3 has 14 residues. The DNA of the CDR3 is TGTGCCATCAGAAAGCGGGGGGACCCCTACGAGCAGTACTTC. The encoded protein is CAIRKRGDPYEQYF.

The rearrangement links TRBV29-1 to TRBJ2-5; 11 bases are shared with TRBD2. This CDR3 spans 16 amino acids. Germline values: CDR1 SQVTM, CDR2 ANQGSEA. Losses at the gene ends were 2 bases for V and 4 bases for J; bases not matched to a gene: 9. This CDR3 is CSVEILAGGLGETQYF. The DNA of the CDR3 is TGCAGCGTTGAAATCCTAGCGGGGGGCCTAGGAGAGACCCAGTACTTC.

This clone showed up just a few times. The chain is built from TRBV6-6 and TRBJ2-2, with D perhaps TRBD2 (5 bases). CDR3 length equals 16 residues. From germline, CDR1 is MNHNY and CDR2 SVGAGI (reference sequence). Trimming cost V 6 bases and J 1 base, with 15 bases left between them. DNA of the CDR3: TGTGCCAGCAGCCGCATTCCCGGACTGAACACCGGGGAGCTGTTTTTT. Translating gives CASSRIPGLNTGELFF.

The chain is built from TRBV24-1 and TRBJ2-1; 13 bases are a match to TRBD2. Per the germline V gene, CDR1 is KGHDR and CDR2 is SFDVKD. Trimming took 5 bases from V and 0 from J; bases not matched to a gene: 9. There are 19 residues in the CDR3. This CDR3 reads CATSAATSGGTSSYNEQFF. The CDR3 coding sequence is TGTGCCACCAGTGCCGCGACTAGCGGGGGGACCAGCTCCTACAATGAGCAGTTCTTC.

CDR3 nucleotides: TGTGCCAGCAGTTTACAGCTAGCTAACTATGGCTACACCTTC. Translating it yields CASSLQLANYGYTF. The chain links TRBV27 to TRBJ1-2; D is unclear. There are 14 residues in the CDR3. Germline CDR1 MNHEY, CDR2 SMNVEV (reference sequence). V was cut by 2 bases and J by 0 bases, with 7 bases left in between.

V and J are TRBV5-1 and TRBJ2-7; 12 nucleotides align to TRBD1. Germline lookup yields CDR1 SGHRS and CDR2 YFSETQ. The CDR3 covers 16 residues. V was pared by 0 bases and J by 7 bases, with 8 bases of the junction left unmatched. The CDR3 nucleotides read TGCGCCAGCAGCTTGGGGGGGACAGGGGGCCCACAAGAGCAGTACTTC. Its translation is CASSLGGTGGPQEQYF. The entire variable domain, with the rest obtained from reference TRBV5-1 and TRBJ2-7, is as follows: KAGVTQTPRYLIKTRGQQVTLSCSPISGHRSVSWYQQTPGQGLQFLFEYFSETQRNKGNFPGRFSGRQFSNSRSEMNVSTLELGDSALYLCASSLGGTGGPQEQYFGPGTRLTVT.

The rearrangement links TRBV4-1 to TRBJ1-1, with TRBD1 identical over 7 bases. CDR1 MGHRA and CDR2 YSYEKL come from the germline V gene. Trimming at V came to 3 bases and at J to 0 bases, leaving 7 bases not matched to a gene. CDR3 size: 16 residues. The CDR3 DNA follows: TGCGCCAGCAGCCACCGGGACAGAGGATTGAACACTGAAGCTTTCTTT. It translates to CASSHRDRGLNTEAFF.

This chain links TRBV18 with TRBJ1-3; weak D call: TRBD1 (6 bases). Germline lookup yields CDR1 KGHSH and CDR2 LQKENI. The V and J ends lost 5 bases and 0 bases respectively, with 14 bases between them. CDR3 length equals 16 residues. CDR3 protein: CASSIGTSPSGNTIYF. CDR3 DNA sequence: TGTGCCAGCTCAATTGGGACAAGTCCCTCTGGAAACACCATATATTTT. The full variable domain, with the rest looked up from reference TRBV18 and TRBJ1-3, is NAGVMQNPRHLVRRRGQEARLRCSPMKGHSHVYWYRQLPEEGLKFMVYLQKENIIDESGMPKERFSAEFPKEGPSILRIQQVVRGDSAAYFCASSIGTSPSGNTIYFGEGSWLTVV.

The CDR3 here is CASRTQGALDTEAFF. Written as DNA, the CDR3 is TGTGCCAGCAGGACACAGGGGGCTCTGGACACTGAAGCTTTCTTT. V gene TRBV11-2 combines with J gene TRBJ1-1; TRBD1 aligns across 9 bases. This CDR3 has 15 amino acids. After removal of 6 bases from V and 3 bases from J, the junction contained 8 bases not matched to a gene. Germline V lookup: CDR1 SGHAT, CDR2 FQNNGV. The full variable domain, its missing parts supplied by reference TRBV11-2 and TRBJ1-1, is EAGVAQSPRYKIIEKRQSVAFWCNPISGHATLYWYQQILGQGPKLLIQFQNNGVVDDSQLPKDRFSAERLKGVDSTLKIQPAKLEDSAVYLCASRTQGALDTEAFFGQGTRLTVV.

This CDR3 reads CASSLGGGADTQYF. In nucleotides, the CDR3 is TGTGCCAGCAGCTTAGGCGGGGGCGCAGATACGCAGTATTTT. The chain uses TRBV11-3 and TRBJ2-3; a possible D gene is TRBD2 (7 bases). The V end lost 1 base, the J end lost 4 bases, and 9 bases lay between the germline ends. The germline V gene has CDR1 SGHNT and CDR2 YENEEA. The CDR3 length is 14 residues.

The J gene is TRBJ2-3, the V gene TRBV7-2, with D hard to call. Trimming took 3 bases from V and 6 from J, leaving 7 bases between them. This CDR3 is built from 12 residues. The V gene's germline CDR1 is SGHTA and CDR2 FQGNSA. The DNA of the CDR3 is TGTGCCAGCAGCTTGAATCGGGATACGCAGTATTTT. Amino acid sequence: CASSLNRDTQYF.

The chain recombines TRBV6-2 or TRBV6-3 with TRBJ1-1, with a possible D match to TRBD1 (6 bases). This CDR3 has 16 amino acids. Germline loops: CDR1 MNHEY, CDR2 SVGEGT. Trimming took 6 bases from V and 5 from J, leaving 22 bases between them. In DNA form, the CDR3 reads TGTGCCAGCAGCCAGGGACACCTCGGTGCTGGAACTGAAGCTTTCTTT. The encoded protein is CASSQGHLGAGTEAFF.

The chain couples TRBV2 to TRBJ2-7; 13 bases are shared with TRBD2. This CDR3 contains 13 residues. Unmatched junction bases numbered 1, after V lost 9 bases and J lost 2 bases. CDR1 is SNHLY, CDR2 FYNNEI, per germline. CDR3 in amino acids: CARGLAGTYEQYF. The DNA of the CDR3 is TGTGCCAGGGGACTAGCGGGGACCTACGAGCAGTACTTC.

This sequence joins TRBV3-1 (or the pseudogene TRBV3-2) and TRBJ1-1; 7 bases agree with TRBD1. CDR1 and CDR2 from the germline V gene are LGHDT and YNNKEL (reference sequence). V was clipped by 0 bases and J by 6 bases; unmatched bases: 19. The CDR3 is 19 amino acids. The CDR3 spells CASSQDRIRRGRSGPEAFF. The CDR3 DNA sequence: TGTGCCAGCAGCCAAGATCGTATAAGGAGGGGGCGATCTGGTCCTGAAGCTTTCTTT.

Here the CDR3 reads CASSLFAGDYGYTF. DNA of the CDR3: TGTGCCAGCAGCTTATTTGCAGGGGACTATGGCTACACCTTC. V and J are TRBV7-2 and TRBJ1-2, with D tentatively TRBD1 (6 bases). The V end lost 2 bases, the J end lost 3 bases, and 10 bases lay between the germline ends. This CDR3 contains 14 residues. CDR1 and CDR2 from the germline V gene are SGHTA and FQGNSA.

This chain joins TRBV6-5 and TRBJ1-2; weak D call: TRBD1 (5 bases). Trimming took off 4 bases at V and 4 bases at J, with 10 bases between the two ends. There are 13 residues in the CDR3. CDR1 and CDR2 from the germline V gene are MNHEY and SVGAGI. CDR3 loop: CASSFREFYGYTF. In DNA form, the CDR3 reads TGTGCCAGCAGTTTCAGGGAATTCTATGGCTACACCTTC.

This clone appeared a few times. V is TRBV5-1 and J is TRBJ2-7; tentatively, D is TRBD2 (6 bases). V dropped 4 bases and J dropped 3 bases, with 20 bases sitting between them. Germline V gene data show CDR1 as SGHRS and CDR2 as YFSETQ. The CDR3 is 16 amino acids. The CDR3 here is CASSPRAGSTLYEQYF. CDR3 nucleotides: TGCGCCAGCAGCCCGAGGGCGGGGAGTACTCTCTACGAGCAGTACTTC.

The V gene is TRBV5-1, the J gene TRBJ1-6; 9 bases line up with TRBD1. The CDR3 extends over 15 amino acids. Trimming removed 4 bases from V and 10 bases from J; junction bases left unmatched: 9. The germline gives CDR1 SGHRS, CDR2 YFSETQ. The CDR3, as DNA: TGCGCCAGCAGCCCAAAGGGACAGGGAGGGTCACCCCTCCACTTT. It is translated as CASSPKGQGGSPLHF.

The chain recombines TRBV29-1 with TRBJ2-5; tentative D call: TRBD2 (5 bases). The germline gives CDR1 SQVTM, CDR2 ANQGSEA. This CDR3 contains 12 residues. V lost 7 bases and J 3 bases, leaving 12 bases between the germline ends. This CDR3 reads CSGGGAEETQYF. The DNA of the CDR3 is TGCAGCGGTGGAGGAGCCGAAGAGACCCAGTACTTC.

V is TRBV3-1 (or the pseudogene TRBV3-2) and J is TRBJ2-3; D uncertain. The CDR3 spans 20 residues. From germline, CDR1 is LGHDT and CDR2 YNNKEL (reference sequence). V was pared by 0 bases and J by 0 bases, with 22 bases between. The CDR3 DNA reads as TGTGCCAGCAGCCAAGATCGCAGAGTTTGGGCTTCTACTAGCACAGATACGCAGTATTTT. Protein product: CASSQDRRVWASTSTDTQYF.

The V gene is TRBV18, the J gene TRBJ2-3; no definite D call. Germline CDR1 is KGHSH and CDR2 is LQKENI. The CDR3 has 15 amino acids. The germline V and J ends were trimmed by 2 bases and 2 bases, with 11 bases remaining between them. CDR3 coding DNA: TGTGCCAGCTCACCATCCGCAGGTATCACAGATACGCAGTATTTT. It yields the protein CASSPSAGITDTQYF.